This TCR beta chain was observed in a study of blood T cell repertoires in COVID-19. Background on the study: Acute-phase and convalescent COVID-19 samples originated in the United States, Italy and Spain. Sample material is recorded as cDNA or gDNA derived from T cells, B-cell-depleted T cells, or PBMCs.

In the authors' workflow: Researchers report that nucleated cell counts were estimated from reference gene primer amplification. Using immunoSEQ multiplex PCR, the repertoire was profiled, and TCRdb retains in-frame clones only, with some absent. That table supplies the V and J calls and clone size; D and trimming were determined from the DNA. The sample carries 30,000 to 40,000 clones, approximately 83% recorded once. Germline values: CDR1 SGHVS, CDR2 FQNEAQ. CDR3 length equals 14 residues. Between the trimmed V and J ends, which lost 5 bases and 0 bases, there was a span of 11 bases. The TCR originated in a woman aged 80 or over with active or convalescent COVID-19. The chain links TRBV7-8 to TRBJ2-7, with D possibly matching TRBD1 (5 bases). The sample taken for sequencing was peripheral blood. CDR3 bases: TGTGCCAGCAGCCAGGACAAGCCCTCCTACGAGCAGTACTTC. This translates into CASSQDKPSYEQYF.